A selection of T cell receptor beta chains follows, all from one sample in a study of CD8 T cells in ankylosing spondylitis. TCRdb re-called the 5' RACE reads with MiXCR, one entry per CDR3 protein. The table has 130,000 to 150,000 distinct CDR3 sequences, 7% to 10% seen once. The source material was synovial fluid, either unsorted or a sorted T cell fraction (not recorded which). These receptors all come from a male donor with ankylosing spondylitis. CDR3s include the opening cysteine and the closing phenylalanine or tryptophan. Each record gives: CDR3 DNA, CDR3 protein, clone size, J gene, V gene, D gene. D genes are given only for firm matches. Clone size is shown for a subset of rows, as once, few, many or a class of expanded clone.

cdr3_nt: TGTGCCAGCAGCGTCGGCCGGACCGGTACAGATACGCAGTATTTT
cdr3_aa: CASSVGRTGTDTQYF
clone_size: few
j_call: TRBJ2-3
v_call: TRBV9
d_call: NA

cdr3_nt: TGTGCCATCAGTCCGCTAATGAGTGAGACCCAGTACTTC
cdr3_aa: CAISPLMSETQYF
clone_size: NA
j_call: TRBJ2-5
v_call: TRBV10-3
d_call: NA

cdr3_nt: TGTGCCAGCAGCCCAAGTCCAACTAATGAAAAACTGTTTTTT
cdr3_aa: CASSPSPTNEKLFF
clone_size: many
j_call: TRBJ1-4
v_call: TRBV4-2
d_call: NA

cdr3_nt: TGTGCCAGCAGCGTAGGGACCCCGGGTGAGCAGTTCTTC
cdr3_aa: CASSVGTPGEQFF
clone_size: many
j_call: TRBJ2-1
v_call: TRBV9
d_call: NA

cdr3_nt: TGTGCCATCAGTGATCACTCCGGGACATTGAACACTGAAGCTTTCTTT
cdr3_aa: CAISDHSGTLNTEAFF
clone_size: many
j_call: TRBJ1-1
v_call: TRBV10-3
d_call: NA

cdr3_nt: TGTGCCAGCAGCAGGGACGCGAACACTGAAGCTTTCTTT
cdr3_aa: CASSRDANTEAFF
clone_size: many
j_call: TRBJ1-1
v_call: TRBV9
d_call: NA

cdr3_nt: TGTGCCAGCAGCCAAGGGCCTGAGCTGTTTTTT
cdr3_aa: CASSQGPELFF
clone_size: NA
j_call: TRBJ2-2
v_call: TRBV3-1
d_call: NA

cdr3_nt: TGTGCCACCGAGCGGGGGGGATTCGAGACCCAGTACTTC
cdr3_aa: CATERGGFETQYF
clone_size: NA
j_call: TRBJ2-5
v_call: TRBV6-2/TRBV6-3
d_call: TRBD2

cdr3_nt: TGCAGTGGGCGGGTGGGGGACCCCAATCAGCCCCAGCATTTT
cdr3_aa: CSGRVGDPNQPQHF
clone_size: NA
j_call: TRBJ1-5
v_call: TRBV20-1
d_call: NA

cdr3_nt: TGTGCCAGCAGCCCCGGAGGGAGGAGCTCCTACGAGCAGTACTTC
cdr3_aa: CASSPGGRSSYEQYF
clone_size: NA
j_call: TRBJ2-7
v_call: TRBV9
d_call: NA

cdr3_nt: TGTGCCAGCAGTTTGGACAGGGGAGGCACCGGGGAGCTGTTTTTT
cdr3_aa: CASSLDRGGTGELFF
clone_size: NA
j_call: TRBJ2-2
v_call: TRBV2
d_call: TRBD1

cdr3_nt: TGCGCCAGCAGCCAAGGGCTGGATTTCTATGGCTACACCTTC
cdr3_aa: CASSQGLDFYGYTF
clone_size: NA
j_call: TRBJ1-2
v_call: TRBV4-3
d_call: NA

cdr3_nt: TGTGCCAGCTCACCCAGGCCACCAGGGGGCTTCGACAATGAGCAGTTCTTC
cdr3_aa: CASSPRPPGGFDNEQFF
clone_size: NA
j_call: TRBJ2-1
v_call: TRBV18
d_call: TRBD1

cdr3_nt: TGCGCCAGCAGCTCCTCCCCAGGGGCAGATACGCAGTATTTT
cdr3_aa: CASSSSPGADTQYF
clone_size: many
j_call: TRBJ2-3
v_call: TRBV5-1
d_call: NA

cdr3_nt: TGTGCCAGCAGCCTTTCCCGGGACAGGGCCTATGGCTACACCTTC
cdr3_aa: CASSLSRDRAYGYTF
clone_size: NA
j_call: TRBJ1-2
v_call: TRBV14
d_call: TRBD1

cdr3_nt: TGTGCCAGCAGCCTGGGGGGCGGGCCCCAGCATTTT
cdr3_aa: CASSLGGGPQHF
clone_size: many
j_call: TRBJ1-5
v_call: TRBV5-4
d_call: NA

cdr3_nt: TGTGCCAGCAGCTCGCGACTAGCGGGGCCCCTTCAAGAGACCCAGTACTTC
cdr3_aa: CASSSRLAGPLQETQYF
clone_size: many
j_call: TRBJ2-5
v_call: TRBV6-2/TRBV6-3
d_call: TRBD2

cdr3_nt: TGTGCCAGCAGCCAATTAGGGGCCTCTGGAAACACCATATATTTT
cdr3_aa: CASSQLGASGNTIYF
clone_size: few
j_call: TRBJ1-3
v_call: TRBV16
d_call: NA

cdr3_nt: TGTGCCAGCAGCTTAGAAAGGAAAGGGGGCACTGAAGCTTTCTTT
cdr3_aa: CASSLERKGGTEAFF
clone_size: NA
j_call: TRBJ1-1
v_call: TRBV7-8
d_call: NA

cdr3_nt: TGCGCCAGCAGCGTTTCGGACGCGTACGAGCAGTACTTC
cdr3_aa: CASSVSDAYEQYF
clone_size: many
j_call: TRBJ2-7
v_call: TRBV5-1
d_call: NA

cdr3_nt: TGCAGTGCCATCGGTCGTGGCAGGGGGCTGACCGGGGAGCTGTTTTTT
cdr3_aa: CSAIGRGRGLTGELFF
clone_size: few
j_call: TRBJ2-2
v_call: TRBV20-1
d_call: TRBD1

cdr3_nt: TGCAGTGCTAGAGATCCAGGGCTTTTGAACTATGGCTACACCTTC
cdr3_aa: CSARDPGLLNYGYTF
clone_size: few
j_call: TRBJ1-2
v_call: TRBV20-1
d_call: NA

cdr3_nt: TGTGCCAGTAGTCCCCACCAATCCCTAGAGACCTACGAGCAGTACTTC
cdr3_aa: CASSPHQSLETYEQYF
clone_size: few
j_call: TRBJ2-7
v_call: TRBV19
d_call: NA

cdr3_nt: TGCAGTGCTTGGGGAAACTATGGCTACACCTTC
cdr3_aa: CSAWGNYGYTF
clone_size: many
j_call: TRBJ1-2
v_call: TRBV20-1
d_call: NA

cdr3_nt: TGTGCCATCCTAGGCGGGGAGGGAGGCTACACCTTC
cdr3_aa: CAILGGEGGYTF
clone_size: many
j_call: TRBJ1-2
v_call: TRBV6-5
d_call: NA

cdr3_nt: TGTGCCAGCAGTTTCTACCCATCCGGGACTAGGGGGAACACCGGGGAGCTGTTTTTT
cdr3_aa: CASSFYPSGTRGNTGELFF
clone_size: many
j_call: TRBJ2-2
v_call: TRBV28
d_call: TRBD2

cdr3_nt: TGTGCCAGCAGTTTTGGGTCGAACACTGAAGCTTTCTTT
cdr3_aa: CASSFGSNTEAFF
clone_size: few
j_call: TRBJ1-1
v_call: TRBV28
d_call: NA

cdr3_nt: TGCGCCAGCAGCTTGGTCGGGGGAAGGGCAGATACGCAGTATTTT
cdr3_aa: CASSLVGGRADTQYF
clone_size: few
j_call: TRBJ2-3
v_call: TRBV5-1
d_call: NA

cdr3_nt: TGTGCCAGCAGCACCTTAGGTTCCTCTAGCAATGAGCAGTTCTTC
cdr3_aa: CASSTLGSSSNEQFF
clone_size: few
j_call: TRBJ2-1
v_call: TRBV6-4
d_call: NA

cdr3_nt: TGTGCCAGCAGCCCGAGGGACAGGGAGACCCACGAGCAGTACTTC
cdr3_aa: CASSPRDRETHEQYF
clone_size: few
j_call: TRBJ2-7
v_call: TRBV9
d_call: TRBD1

cdr3_nt: TGTGCCAGCAGTCCAGGACTAGCGGGGGGGAGAGAGACCCAGTACTTC
cdr3_aa: CASSPGLAGGRETQYF
clone_size: NA
j_call: TRBJ2-5
v_call: TRBV28
d_call: TRBD2

cdr3_nt: TGTGCCAGCAGCTTAATAGGGGGATACAATGAGCAGTTCTTC
cdr3_aa: CASSLIGGYNEQFF
clone_size: many
j_call: TRBJ2-1
v_call: TRBV7-2
d_call: NA

cdr3_nt: TGTGCCAGCAGCGTTACAGATACGCGGTATTTT
cdr3_aa: CASSVTDTRYF
clone_size: NA
j_call: TRBJ2-3
v_call: TRBV9
d_call: NA

cdr3_nt: TGTGCCAGCAGCTTGGGCATAACTAGCGCTACCCACTACGAGCAGTACTTC
cdr3_aa: CASSLGITSATHYEQYF
clone_size: NA
j_call: TRBJ2-7
v_call: TRBV11-2
d_call: TRBD2

cdr3_nt: TGTGCCAGCTCAACAGGGGGGCGAAATCAGCCCCAGCATTTT
cdr3_aa: CASSTGGRNQPQHF
clone_size: many
j_call: TRBJ1-5
v_call: TRBV18
d_call: TRBD1

cdr3_nt: TGCAGTGCCGAGTTCAGAGTCATGAACACTGAAGCTTTCTTT
cdr3_aa: CSAEFRVMNTEAFF
clone_size: many
j_call: TRBJ1-1
v_call: TRBV20-1
d_call: NA

cdr3_nt: TGTGCCAGCAGTTTTCTTCGGGGGGCGCAGTATGGCTACACCTTC
cdr3_aa: CASSFLRGAQYGYTF
clone_size: NA
j_call: TRBJ1-2
v_call: TRBV28
d_call: NA

cdr3_nt: TGTGCCAGCACCTTGACTTTGGCGGGGACCGGGGAGCTGTTTTTT
cdr3_aa: CASTLTLAGTGELFF
clone_size: many
j_call: TRBJ2-2
v_call: TRBV11-1
d_call: NA

cdr3_nt: TGTGCCAGCAGTTACTCGAAATCCGAGTACCAAGAGACCCAGTACTTC
cdr3_aa: CASSYSKSEYQETQYF
clone_size: NA
j_call: TRBJ2-5
v_call: TRBV6-5
d_call: NA

cdr3_nt: TGTGCCAGCAGCACCTACACGCGGGGGGGGAGGCATGAAAAACTGTTTTTT
cdr3_aa: CASSTYTRGGRHEKLFF
clone_size: NA
j_call: TRBJ1-4
v_call: TRBV7-2
d_call: NA

cdr3_nt: TGCAGTGCTAGTGGTAGGCCGGGAGTGAGTACAGATACGCAGTATTTT
cdr3_aa: CSASGRPGVSTDTQYF
clone_size: NA
j_call: TRBJ2-3
v_call: TRBV20-1
d_call: NA

cdr3_nt: TGTGCCAGCAGCCGGCAGACAGGGGGCAACTACGAGCAGTACTTC
cdr3_aa: CASSRQTGGNYEQYF
clone_size: many
j_call: TRBJ2-7
v_call: TRBV3-1
d_call: TRBD1

cdr3_nt: TGTGCCAGTAGTAGAGCCGTCTTAGCCAAAAACATTCAGTACTTC
cdr3_aa: CASSRAVLAKNIQYF
clone_size: few
j_call: TRBJ2-4
v_call: TRBV19
d_call: NA

cdr3_nt: TGTGCCAGCAGTGAGGCGAGGCGGGGGGTGCTTGACGAGCAGTACTTC
cdr3_aa: CASSEARRGVLDEQYF
clone_size: NA
j_call: TRBJ2-7
v_call: TRBV6-1
d_call: TRBD2

cdr3_nt: TGTGCCAGCAGCGCCGGGGCAGGGCAGGACCGGAGCGATGGCTACACCTTC
cdr3_aa: CASSAGAGQDRSDGYTF
clone_size: many
j_call: TRBJ1-2
v_call: TRBV27
d_call: NA

cdr3_nt: TGTGCCAGCAGTGAAGAGCGGGGGGGCACAGATACGCAGTATTTT
cdr3_aa: CASSEERGGTDTQYF
clone_size: many
j_call: TRBJ2-3
v_call: TRBV6-1
d_call: TRBD2

cdr3_nt: TGTGCCAGCAGCCAAGGGGTGGACGGGGGGGCCGTCGAGACCCAGTACTTC
cdr3_aa: CASSQGVDGGAVETQYF
clone_size: NA
j_call: TRBJ2-5
v_call: TRBV4-2
d_call: TRBD2

cdr3_nt: TGCAGCGTTGAAGGGGCAGCGGGTGGCACCGGGGAGCTGTTTTTT
cdr3_aa: CSVEGAAGGTGELFF
clone_size: many
j_call: TRBJ2-2
v_call: TRBV29-1
d_call: NA

cdr3_nt: TGTGCCAGCAGGCCTGGGCTTACTAATGAAAAACTGTTTTTT
cdr3_aa: CASRPGLTNEKLFF
clone_size: few
j_call: TRBJ1-4
v_call: TRBV5-8
d_call: NA

cdr3_nt: TGCAGCGGTGGGGGGGCCTATGGCTACACCTTC
cdr3_aa: CSGGGAYGYTF
clone_size: NA
j_call: TRBJ1-2
v_call: TRBV29-1
d_call: NA

cdr3_nt: TGTGCCAGTAGTATCGGGACTATGATCGACAATGAGCAGTTCTTC
cdr3_aa: CASSIGTMIDNEQFF
clone_size: few
j_call: TRBJ2-1
v_call: TRBV19
d_call: TRBD2

cdr3_nt: TGTGCCATCAGTGTGGCACCTCAGGAGACCCAGTACTTC
cdr3_aa: CAISVAPQETQYF
clone_size: NA
j_call: TRBJ2-5
v_call: TRBV10-3
d_call: NA

cdr3_nt: TGCAGTGCTCATAACTACGAGCAGTACTTC
cdr3_aa: CSAHNYEQYF
clone_size: NA
j_call: TRBJ2-7
v_call: TRBV20-1
d_call: NA

cdr3_nt: TGTGCCATCAGTGACCGAGACAGGGGTGGGACGGGGGAGCAGTACTTC
cdr3_aa: CAISDRDRGGTGEQYF
clone_size: many
j_call: TRBJ2-7
v_call: TRBV10-3
d_call: TRBD1